This T cell receptor (beta chain) was found in a study of CD8+ T cells in alopecia areata (dated by TCRdb to 2016 to 2019). Study-wide context: Treated patients were enrolled in an open-label pilot trial of oral tofacitinib at 5 to 10 mg twice daily for moderate-to-severe alopecia areata. immunoSEQ multiplex PCR using 35 Vbeta forward primers and 13 Jbeta reverse primers was used to amplify TCRbeta CDR3 regions. Biopsies were taken from tofacitinib-treated patients at baseline and at 4 and 24 weeks of treatment, and a later scalp biopsy was taken in several of the tofacitinib-treated patients. In both human patients and the C3H/HeJ mouse model, the study applied high-throughput TCRbeta sequencing to look at T cell clonal expansion in alopecia areata. Tofacitinib was given for 6 to 18 months, followed by 6 months of follow-up off drug to assess delayed response and recurrence. RNA was obtained with the PAXgene miRNA kit for fixed scalp, the miRNeasy kit for PBMCs, and the RNeasy kit for mouse skin. Scalp clonality was compared across normal scalp (n=4), patchy alopecia areata scalp (n=8), and alopecia totalis/universalis scalp (n=8). In humans, TCRbeta sequencing was performed on scalp tissue and on sorted CD4+ and CD8+ peripheral blood T cells from healthy controls and from patients with patchy or totalis/universalis alopecia areata. Overall study outcomes, separate from this receptor: Compared with normal scalp, lesional scalp, particularly in alopecia totalis/universalis, had higher clonality and more expanded CD8+ clones, which suggests antigenic drive. Unlike mouse skin, which is dominated by gammadelta T cells, normal human skin has resident alphabeta T cells that are also sequenced, and this complicates analysis of the scalp TCR repertoire. Shared TCR sequences between patients were less evident than in mice, which may be partly attributable to HLA diversity in the patient population.

Remarks on this clone: Its target antigen remains unknown. No base quality values were provided; no much bigger clone lies one nucleotide off.

Library preparation used the immunoSEQ multiplex PCR assay. RNA was extracted from all samples and reverse transcribed into cDNA, which served as template for TCR sequencing. SuperScript III was used for first-strand cDNA synthesis, primed with a 2:1 mix of oligo-dT and random hexamers. Amplification bias was assessed with a synthetic immune receptor repertoire, and residual bias was removed computationally. The original pipeline was this. Raw reads were preprocessed to remove errors, and CDR3 was defined according to IMGT conventions as the region from the conserved cysteine to phenylalanine. Clonality was calculated as 1 minus Shannon entropy normalized by log2 of the number of productive unique TCRs. Scalp TCRbeta sequences were cross-referenced with sorted blood CD4 and CD8 repertoires so that the CD4 or CD8 identity of scalp clones could be inferred. TCRdb holds this immuneACCESS table with in-frame rearrangements only. Some clones are missing; in checked studies, unresolved V genes explain under half, and the rest has no known cause. The D gene and trimming were derived from the DNA, and the V and J assignments and clone size from that table. For this sample there are 220,000 or so clones; 50% to 65% appear just once. 0.45% of the sample is in the top ten clones.

After removal of 0 bases from V and 2 bases from J, the junction retains 3 bases not matched to a gene. From the germline V gene, CDR1 is LGHNA and CDR2 is YNFKEQ. Including the terminal cysteine and phenylalanine, the CDR3 comprises 16 residues. Just the 48-base CDR3 DNA is kept, in frame starting at base 1. Taken with the paper, the label for time point translates to: baseline before oral tofacitinib. Lesional scalp punch biopsies and peripheral blood were obtained from alopecia areata patients. PBMCs were isolated by density centrifugation and stained for CD3, CD4 and CD8, after which CD4+ and CD8+ T cells were sorted on a FACSAria.

Here the chain combines TRBV4-2 and TRBJ2-1; 8 bases in the junction line up with TRBD1. The sample here was CD4+ T cells sorted from blood, taken at week 0. The TCR comes from a human donor with alopecia areata. The DNA sequence follows: TGTGCCAGCAGCCAAGAATCAGGGGGCACCTACAATGAGCAGTTCTTC. It translates as CASSQESGGTYNEQFF.